This T cell receptor (beta chain) was identified in a study of CD8+ T cells in alopecia areata. This clone was seen more than once but under ten times. Its target is not known. The study, taken as a whole, reports: Researchers report lesional scalp, most notably alopecia totalis/universalis, outstripped normal scalp in clonality.

CDR1 is GTSNPN and CDR2 is SVGIG in the germline V gene (reference sequence). CDR3 length: 14 residues. Trimming at V came to 2 bases and at J to 7 bases, leaving 8 bases not matched to a gene. Sorting of CD4+ and CD8+ T cells was performed on PBMCs. RNA extraction and reverse transcription yielded cDNA as sequencing template. The repertoire was sequenced with immunoSEQ multiplex PCR; TCRdb's copy has only in-frame clones and lacks some. The sample shows about 98,000 clones, 35% to 50% of them seen only once. The V gene is TRBV30, the J gene TRBJ2-1, with TRBD2 matching over 7 bases. Sample: CD4+ T cells sorted from blood. The sequence derives from a human donor with alopecia areata. The CDR3 DNA follows: TGTGCCTGGAGTACTGGGGGAGGGTGGAATGAGCAGTTCTTC. This codes for CAWSTGGGWNEQFF.